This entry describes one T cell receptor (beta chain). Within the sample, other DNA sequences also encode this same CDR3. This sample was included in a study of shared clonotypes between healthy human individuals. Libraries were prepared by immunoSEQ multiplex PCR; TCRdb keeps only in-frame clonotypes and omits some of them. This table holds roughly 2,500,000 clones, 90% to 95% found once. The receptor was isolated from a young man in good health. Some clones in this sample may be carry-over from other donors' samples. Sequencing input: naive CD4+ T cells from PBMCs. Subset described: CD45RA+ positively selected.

CDR3 loop: CASSVGTSYEQYF. The CDR3 DNA is TGTGCCAGCAGCGTAGGGACATCGTACGAGCAGTACTTC. This chain joins TRBV9 and TRBJ2-7, with D perhaps matching TRBD1 (5 bases). The CDR3 extends over 13 amino acids. Germline V lookup: CDR1 SGDLS, CDR2 YYNGEE. V was trimmed by 0 bases and J by 4 bases, leaving 8 bases between them.